Given below is one TCR beta chain in context. As originally analysed: By means of reference gene primer amplification, nucleated cell counts were estimated. Sequencing was performed with immunoSEQ multiplex PCR; in TCRdb, only in-frame clones are kept and a portion is missing. The V and J calls and clone size are taken from that table; D and trimming were inferred from the DNA. Altogether around 93,000 clones are present, about 81% being singletons, with the ten largest covering roughly 4.1%. This CDR3 is built from 11 residues. In germline, CDR1 is MNHEY, CDR2 SVGAGI. V shed 6 bases and J 8 bases; nucleotides not matched to a gene: 3. The data stem from a study of blood T cell repertoires in COVID-19. Across the study: The United States, Italy and Spain supplied acute and convalescent COVID-19 samples. Sources were T cells, B-cell-depleted T cells, or PBMCs; the material itself was cDNA or gDNA.

This clonotype was obtained from a man aged 60 to 69 with acute or convalescent COVID-19. J is TRBJ1-2 and V is TRBV6-5, with 7 nucleotides matching TRBD1. Sequenced: peripheral blood. CDR3 region: CASRDRDGYTF. As DNA, the CDR3 is TGTGCCAGCAGAGACAGGGACGGCTACACCTTC.